These 17 T cell receptor beta chains share one sample of origin, sequenced in a study of T cells after yellow fever vaccination. One entry per CDR3 protein results from TCRdb running MiXCR on the 5' RACE reads. The sample shows approximately 34,000 distinct CDR3 sequences, approximately 10% of them seen only once. Sequenced here: PBMCs, either bulk or a sorted T-cell subset (CD4+, CD8+, memory, or dextramer-sorted; not recorded which), sampled about 2 weeks after the first yellow fever vaccination. Every receptor here comes from a man younger than 30 who received the YFV17D yellow fever vaccine.

About this clonotype itself: The final CDR3 position lacks the conserved phenylalanine or tryptophan, pointing to a likely read error. No DNA is shown, since the ends of the CDR3 on it are uncertain; the CDR3 is the one TCRdb lists. The gene calls are TRBV12-2 and TRBJ1-2. TRBV12-2 is tagged as a pseudogene. The CDR3 is 9 residues long, counting both termini. CDR3 sequence reads: CASRLHSLS.

Concerning this clonotype itself: Mismatch with germline at one junction end may stem from a read error. This rearrangement joins TRBV20-1 to TRBJ1-5; D may be TRBD1 (6 bases). In germline, CDR1 is DFQATT, CDR2 SNEGSKA (reference sequence). The CDR3 has 16 residues. The CDR3 coding sequence is TGCTGTGCTAGAGATTTGGGCAGGGGCAGCAATCAGCCCCAGCATTTT. This translates into CCARDLGRGSNQPQHF.

This clonotype was picked up many times. V gene TRBV18 combines with J gene TRBJ2-7; the match to TRBD1 covers 11 bases. The germline gives CDR1 KGHSH, CDR2 LQKENI. Losses at the gene ends were 2 bases for V and 4 bases for J; bases not matched to a gene: 4. The CDR3 is 15 residues long. In nucleotides, the CDR3 is TGTGCCAGCTCACCATTCGGGACAGGGGGGTACGAGCAGTACTTC. This sequence encodes CASSPFGTGGYEQYF.

About this clonotype itself: Just one base apart from a much larger clone, this may be a read error. This chain connects TRBV28 to TRBJ1-1, with D unresolved. The CDR3 consists of 13 residues. Germline V lookup: CDR1 MDHEN, CDR2 SYDVKM. V shed 3 bases and J shed 6 bases, with 11 bases lying between them. CDR3 nucleotide sequence: TGTGCCAGCAGTTTCGGTGGAAGTCCTGAAGCTTTCTTT. It encodes CASSFGGSPEAFF.

This clonotype was recorded many times. V gene TRBV4-1 combines with J gene TRBJ2-1, with D perhaps TRBD1 (5 bases). The germline gives CDR1 MGHRA, CDR2 YSYEKL. The CDR3 runs 13 residues. The V and J ends lost 2 bases and 6 bases respectively, with 8 bases between them. The CDR3, as DNA: TGCGCCAGCAGCCAATTACAGGTCAATGAGCAGTTCTTC. This gives the protein CASSQLQVNEQFF.

The table lists this clonotype with many counts. The chain has TRBV5-1 and TRBJ2-7; D is unresolved. V lost 2 bases to trimming and J lost 0 bases, with 12 bases between them. The CDR3 covers 15 residues. CDR1 is SGHRS and CDR2 is YFSETQ in the germline V gene. CDR3 residues: CASSLGPASSYEQYF. The CDR3 nucleotides are TGCGCCAGCAGCTTAGGACCGGCAAGCTCCTACGAGCAGTACTTC.

This clonotype was found many times. The chain carries TRBV7-2 and TRBJ1-2, with TRBD1 matching 7 bases. Germline assignment: CDR1 SGHTA and CDR2 FQGNSA. V trimming: 3 bases; J trimming: 4 bases; junction bases outside the gene matches: 5. There are 14 residues in the CDR3. This chain's CDR3 is CASSFDRALYGYTF. The CDR3 region has the DNA TGTGCCAGCAGCTTTGACAGGGCCCTCTATGGCTACACCTTC.

This clonotype has a count of ten or more. The chain carries TRBV5-1 and TRBJ1-3; TRBD1 agrees at 7 bases. J lost 9 bases, V lost 6 bases, and 12 bases had no gene match. CDR3 length: 14 residues. Germline CDR1 and CDR2: SGHRS and YFSETQ. CDR3 bases: TGCGCCAGCACGCCTGGGACAGCCGAGGGCACCATATATTTT. As protein: CASTPGTAEGTIYF.

This clonotype was recorded many times. The rearrangement links TRBV7-2 to TRBJ1-2; 10 nucleotides agree with TRBD1. Trimming cost V 4 bases and J 6 bases; bases outside gene matches: 5. This CDR3 spans 14 amino acids. Germline V gene sequence: CDR1 SGHTA, CDR2 FQGNSA. The CDR3 reads CASSSDRGFDGYTF. The CDR3 coding sequence is TGTGCCAGCAGCTCGGACAGGGGGTTTGATGGCTACACCTTC.

This clonotype was seen ten or more times. The chain couples TRBV7-2 to TRBJ2-3, with 9 bases matching TRBD2. The V gene end was trimmed by 2 bases and the J gene end by 2 bases; junction bases not matched to a gene: 2. Germline CDR1 and CDR2: SGHTA and FQGNSA. The CDR3 length is 15 residues. CDR3 DNA sequence: TGTGCCAGCAGCTTAAGCGGGGGGAACACAGATACGCAGTATTTT. It specifies CASSLSGGNTDTQYF.

This clonotype was seen ten or more times. V is TRBV2 and J is TRBJ2-7, with D possibly being TRBD1 (5 bases). This CDR3 has 13 residues. Looked up from germline, CDR1 is SNHLY and CDR2 is FYNNEI. Deletions cut 1 base from V and 3 bases from J, with 7 bases between. In nucleotides, the CDR3 is TGTGCCAGCAGTGAAGAGGGGATCTACGAGCAGTACGTC. Encoded protein: CASSEEGIYEQYV.

There are many counts of this clonotype. The chain combines TRBV29-1 with TRBJ2-5; 8 positions match TRBD2. With V trimmed by 3 bases and J by 1 base, 7 bases remained unmatched. The germline CDR1 and CDR2 sequences are SQVTM and ANQGSEA. The CDR3 totals 15 residues. The CDR3 DNA follows: TGCAGCGTTGATATTGTCGGGGGGGCCCAAGAGACCCAGTACTTC. It encodes CSVDIVGGAQETQYF.

Regarding this clonotype: A read error may be the cause here, since a much bigger clone is one base away. The rearrangement joins TRBV6-5 to TRBJ1-3; D uncertain. This CDR3 region has 12 residues. V lost 7 bases, J lost 4 bases, and 8 bases lay in between. The V gene's germline CDR1 is MNHEY and CDR2 SVGAGI. CDR3 in amino acids: CASTAVGNTIYF. The CDR3 bases are TGTGCCAGCACGGCAGTGGGAAACACCATATATTTT.

In this sample, this clonotype turned up many times. CDR3 sequence reads: CASSPSSGEGTQYF. The CDR3 DNA sequence: TGTGCCAGCAGCCCCTCCAGCGGGGAGGGGACCCAGTACTTC. The chain carries TRBV5-4 and TRBJ2-5; 7 nucleotides match TRBD2. Germline assignment: CDR1 SGHNT and CDR2 YYREEE (reference sequence). The CDR3 length is 14 residues. V gave up 4 bases and J gave up 7 bases; unmatched junction bases: 10. The variable domain in full, completed from reference TRBV5-4 and TRBJ2-5, reads ETGVTQSPTHLIKTRGQQVTLRCSSQSGHNTVSWYQQALGQGPQFIFQYYREEENGRGNFPPRFSGLQFPNYSSELNVNALELDDSALYLCASSPSSGEGTQYFGPGTRLLVL.

This clonotype ranks as medium-sized. The chain uses TRBV3-1 and TRBJ1-2; D unclear. Per the germline V gene, CDR1 is LGHDT and CDR2 is YNNKEL (reference sequence). This CDR3 is built from 12 residues. V shed 4 bases and J shed 4 bases, with 7 bases lying between them. Here the CDR3 reads CASSRESYGYTF. In DNA, the CDR3 is TGTGCCAGCAGCCGAGAGTCCTATGGCTACACCTTC.

This clonotype was picked up many times. J is TRBJ2-2 and V is TRBV5-1; D remains ambiguous. The CDR3 contains 14 residues. The germline V gene encodes CDR1 SGHRS and CDR2 YFSETQ. Trimming cost V 0 bases and J 0 bases, with 3 bases left between them. The CDR3 coding sequence is TGCGCCAGCAGCTTGGGGGCGAACACCGGGGAGCTGTTTTTT. Translating gives CASSLGANTGELFF. The whole variable domain, filled in from reference TRBV5-1 and TRBJ2-2, reads KAGVTQTPRYLIKTRGQQVTLSCSPISGHRSVSWYQQTPGQGLQFLFEYFSETQRNKGNFPGRFSGRQFSNSRSEMNVSTLELGDSALYLCASSLGANTGELFFGEGSRLTVL.

This clonotype showed up many times. This CDR3 reads CASSLGGGKAFF. In nucleotides, the CDR3 is TGTGCCAGCAGCTTAGGTGGGGGCAAAGCTTTCTTT. The V and J genes are TRBV7-8 and TRBJ1-1; TRBD1 might be the D (6 bases). Between the trimmed V and J ends, which lost 1 base and 9 bases, there was a span of 9 bases. There are 12 residues in the CDR3. From germline, CDR1 is SGHVS and CDR2 FQNEAQ.